This T cell receptor beta chain was captured by sequencing in a study of T cell responses to AZD1222 COVID-19 vaccine. The wider study: Second doses were pooled across both intervals (about 4 or about 12 weeks). Study results and limitations: Close to half of spike-specific TCRs reportedly recognize unmutated variant regions.

Assay used: immunoSEQ multiplex PCR; TCRdb lists only in-frame clones, some missing. The table includes about 97,000 clones, about 88% detected once. Deletions cut 5 bases from V and 7 bases from J, with 20 bases between. This CDR3 comprises 15 residues. The germline V gene encodes CDR1 SGHVS and CDR2 FNYEAQ. About this clone itself: Antigen: not known.

The sequence came from an adult in good health. The chain combines TRBV7-6 with TRBJ2-5; a weak D match, TRBD2 (6 bases). Material: peripheral blood, obtained on day 0 of AZD1222 vaccination. CDR3 sequence reads: CASSDFAGRRATQYF. The CDR3 DNA is TGTGCCAGCAGCGATTTTGCGGGGAGGAGGGCGACCCAGTACTTC.